This T cell receptor beta chain is drawn from a study of blood T cell repertoires in COVID-19 (TCRdb year 2020). Background for the entire study: The collaborator samples originated in the United States, Italy and Spain and spanned the acute and convalescent phases of COVID-19. The repertoires were released in a freely available public database meant as a resource for research on the immune response to SARS-CoV-2. The sample metadata nearly always contained a de-identified subject ID, COVID-19 status, age in years and sex. The samples were drawn from the first 160 participants of the ongoing ImmuneRACE study and from about 1,200 subjects provided by 6 global collaborators. The material from the prospective study consisted of cDNA or gDNA derived from T cells, B-cell-depleted T cells, or PBMCs. Deeply sampled blood TCRbeta repertoires from subjects exposed to, actively infected with, or recovered from COVID-19 were included in the dataset. Where HLA class I and class II types were available, the types were taken from metadata supplied by the sample provider, not from assay-based typing. Points the paper makes about the study in general: Clinical and demographic metadata were provided uncurated, with the amount varying by source and participant.

The immunoSEQ Assay, a bias-controlled multiplex PCR, was used to amplify TCRbeta CDR3 regions from genomic DNA. The study's processing was this. Nucleated cell counts per sample were estimated from amplification of reference gene primers within the assay. Sequence reads were collapsed and filtered to measure the absolute abundance of every unique TCRbeta CDR3 rearrangement. For each sample, productive Simpson clonality was calculated by taking the square root of Simpson's diversity index across productive rearrangements. TCRdb took over this immuneACCESS table, retaining in-frame rearrangements with V and J assigned. Such tables are incomplete; in checked studies, under half of the missing clones stem from an unresolved V gene, and the remainder is unexplained. V and J calls and clone size are as listed in that table; D and trimming were resolved from the DNA. Across this sample there are 85,000 to 100,000 clones, with approximately 88% seen only once. Of the sample, roughly 17% is held by the ten largest clones.

Including the terminal cysteine and phenylalanine, the CDR3 comprises 17 residues. The retained sequence is limited to the CDR3, 51 bases, with the frame set at the first base. At the junction V is shortened by 4 bases and J by 5 bases; bases outside the gene matches: 12. CDR1 and CDR2 were assigned from the germline V gene as LGHNA and YSLEER. On this clone: Its target antigen remains unknown. No base-level quality is on record; no much larger clone is a single base apart.

The collaborating institutions used their own protocols to collect whole blood in K2EDTA tubes. Collaborator samples were shipped for TCRbeta analysis as frozen whole blood, isolated PBMCs, or DNA extracted from either sample type. The chain joins TRBV4-3 to TRBJ2-2; the central 8 bases match TRBD1. Sequences were obtained from peripheral blood. The receptor was isolated from a woman aged 55-70 years with acute or convalescent COVID-19. The CDR3: CASSRSLDRGRTGELFF. The DNA is TGCGCCAGCAGCCGCTCTCTTGACAGGGGACGGACCGGGGAGCTGTTTTTT.